Here is one T cell receptor beta chain with its context. The target antigen is unknown. Only in-frame clones appear in the TCRdb table, and some are missing; sequencing was by immunoSEQ multiplex PCR. Among 2.3 million or so clones, roughly 93% were seen once, and the ten largest hold about 0.39%. This sample is drawn from a study of shared clonotypes between healthy human individuals. General study results and limits: When compared with the clonotypes that were shared by all four sorted-subset donors, the non-shared clonotypes turned out to have lower generation probabilities.

Germline CDR1 reads SGHKS; CDR2 reads YYEKEE (reference sequence). The V segment lost 0 bases and the J segment 5 bases; nucleotides outside the gene matches: 4. The CDR3 has 15 residues. Sequences were obtained from naive CD4+ T cells from PBMCs. Noted subset: CD45RA+ positively selected. The V gene is TRBV5-5, the J gene TRBJ2-5; 10 bases map to TRBD2. The source is a man between 18 and 35 years old in good health. Some clones in this sample may be carry-over from other donors' samples. The chain's CDR3 is CASSLAAGGPETQYF. For the CDR3, the DNA is TGTGCCAGCAGCTTGGCAGCGGGAGGGCCTGAGACCCAGTACTTC. Supplemented by reference TRBV5-5 and TRBJ2-5, the full variable domain reads DAGVTQSPTHLIKTRGQQVTLRCSPISGHKSVSWYQQVLGQGPQFIFQYYEKEERGRGNFPDRFSARQFPNYSSELNVNALLLGDSALYLCASSLAAGGPETQYFGPGTRLLVL.